Presented here are 24 T cell receptor beta chains from one specimen sequenced in a study of radiation and T cells in renal cell carcinoma. Sequencing used immunoSEQ multiplex PCR; TCRdb keeps in-frame clones, though not all of them. The sample shows some 100,000 clones, 70% to 85% of them seen only once. Described time point: baseline pretreatment blood. The treatment here: 15 Gy SBRT to primary tumor, nephrectomy 4 weeks later. The sample consisted of blood, taken from a patient whose treatment included radiotherapy and nephrectomy. Receptors originate from a man aged 55 to 70 with renal cell carcinoma.

This chain uses TRBV5-4 with TRBJ2-7, with D possibly TRBD1 on 5 matching bases. V shed 0 bases and J shed 4 bases, with 14 bases lying between them. The CDR3 sequence is 15 residues long. The germline V gene encodes CDR1 SGHNT and CDR2 YYREEE (reference sequence). This CDR3 reads CASSLGISQGYEQYF. CDR3 nucleotide sequence: TGTGCCAGCAGCTTGGGAATCTCGCAGGGATACGAGCAGTACTTC.

This chain links TRBV5-1 with TRBJ2-2; D unresolved. V lost 0 bases and J 2 bases, leaving 8 bases between the germline ends. CDR1 and CDR2 from the germline V gene are SGHRS and YFSETQ. The CDR3 consists of 15 residues. This chain's CDR3 is CASSLEKGNTGELFF. CDR3 bases: TGCGCCAGCAGCTTGGAGAAAGGAAACACCGGGGAGCTGTTTTTT.

The CDR3 sequence: CASSSKGNGEQFF. The CDR3 DNA sequence: TGTGCCAGCAGTAGTAAAGGCAATGGTGAGCAGTTCTTC. The chain joins TRBV6-1 to TRBJ2-1, with no clear D. Germline V lookup: CDR1 MNHNS, CDR2 SASEGT. V was trimmed by 5 bases and J by 9 bases, leaving 14 bases between them. There are 13 residues in the CDR3.

The CDR3 sequence: CASSSGGYEQYF. The DNA for the CDR3 is TGTGCCAGCAGCTCAGGGGGCTACGAGCAGTACTTC. The V call is TRBV5-8, the J call TRBJ2-7; 7 bases are a match to TRBD1. V lost 3 bases, J lost 3 bases, and 0 bases stayed unmatched. Looked up from germline, CDR1 is SGHTS and CDR2 is YDEGEE. CDR3 size: 12 residues.

CDR3 DNA: TGTGCCAGCAGCCTTAATAGCGGGAGGGCCTACGAGCAGTACTTC. Residues: CASSLNSGRAYEQYF. V is TRBV6-5 and J is TRBJ2-7; 11 bases map to TRBD2. The germline gives CDR1 MNHEY, CDR2 SVGAGI. The CDR3 totals 15 residues. J lost 2 bases, V lost 6 bases, and 6 bases had no gene match.

The chain has TRBV5-5 and TRBJ1-3; weak D call: TRBD1 (6 bases). Germline-derived CDR1 and CDR2 are SGHKS and YYEKEE (reference sequence). V shed 0 bases and J shed 6 bases, with 13 bases lying between them. There are 15 residues in the CDR3. The CDR3: CASSLVGGGENTIYF. The DNA of the CDR3 is TGTGCCAGCAGCTTGGTCGGAGGGGGTGAAAACACCATATATTTT.

In regard to this clone: An end of the junction does not agree with germline; a read error may underlie this. The chain uses TRBV4-1 and TRBJ2-7, with 7 bases aligning to TRBD1. The CDR3 is 12 residues long. Germline lookup yields CDR1 MGHRA and CDR2 YSYEKL. CDR3 in amino acids: CASSQDDRVRVF. CDR3 DNA sequence: TGCGCCAGCAGCCAAGATGACAGGGTCCGAGTCTTC.

This chain links TRBV5-1 with TRBJ1-5; the D gene is possibly TRBD1 (6 bases). Germline CDR1 SGHRS, CDR2 YFSETQ. V was pared by 2 bases and J by 3 bases, with 12 bases between. The CDR3 covers 15 residues. The CDR3 loop is CASSFRPGDNQPQHF. In DNA form, the CDR3 reads TGCGCCAGCAGCTTCCGCCCAGGGGACAATCAGCCCCAGCATTTT.

This clone has just one count. V gene TRBV14 combines with J gene TRBJ2-1, with D hard to call. In germline, CDR1 is SGHDN, CDR2 FVKESK. Between the trimmed V and J ends, which lost 6 bases and 0 bases, there was a span of 6 bases. The CDR3 loop spans 13 amino acids. CDR3 sequence (DNA): TGTGCCAGCAGACTAAGCTCCTACAATGAGCAGTTCTTC. Translating it yields CASRLSSYNEQFF. The whole variable domain, filled in from reference TRBV14 and TRBJ2-1, reads EAGVTQFPSHSVIEKGQTVTLRCDPISGHDNLYWYRRVMGKEIKFLLHFVKESKQDESGMPNNRFLAERTGGTYSTLKVQPAELEDSGVYFCASRLSSYNEQFFGPGTRLTVL.

This clone was counted a few times. The chain links TRBV5-1 to TRBJ1-2, with a possible D match to TRBD1 (6 bases). This CDR3 has 13 residues. V was pared by 4 bases and J by 7 bases, with 14 bases between. The germline gives CDR1 SGHRS, CDR2 YFSETQ. CDR3 nucleotide sequence: TGCGCCAGCAGCCCTGGACAGAGGGGTGGCTACACCTTC. This gives the protein CASSPGQRGGYTF.

The chain recombines TRBV7-9 with TRBJ2-7, with a possible D match to TRBD2 (5 bases). This CDR3 has 11 residues. Trimming took off 6 bases at V and 4 bases at J, with 7 bases between the two ends. The germline V gene encodes CDR1 SEHNR and CDR2 FQNEAQ (reference sequence). CDR3 loop: CASSRGYEQYF. The CDR3 DNA follows: TGTGCCAGCAGTCGGGGTTACGAGCAGTACTTC. Full variable domain (remainder filled in from reference TRBV7-9 and TRBJ2-7): DTGVSQNPRHKITKRGQNVTFRCDPISEHNRLYWYRQTLGQGPEFLTYFQNEAQLEKSRLLSDRFSAERPKGSFSTLEIQRTEQGDSAMYLCASSRGYEQYFGPGTRLTVT.

V gene TRBV2 combines with J gene TRBJ2-7; a weak D match, TRBD2 (5 bases). Germline loops: CDR1 SNHLY, CDR2 FYNNEI. The CDR3 spans 16 residues. Trimming removed 5 bases from V and 3 bases from J, with 20 bases in between. The CDR3 DNA reads TGTGCCAGCAGTCCCAGTCTAGTCCGGACTGGCTACGAGCAGTACTTC. Translating it yields CASSPSLVRTGYEQYF.

This sequence joins TRBV18 and TRBJ2-1; 9 nucleotides align to TRBD1. Germline V gene sequence: CDR1 KGHSH, CDR2 LQKENI. V dropped 3 bases and J dropped 4; count of bases not matched to a gene: 4. The CDR3 has 15 amino acids. CDR3 DNA: TGTGCCAGCTCACCCGGACAGGGGTCGTACAATGAGCAGTTCTTC. It yields the protein CASSPGQGSYNEQFF.

This clone showed up just a few times. The chain uses TRBV5-1 and TRBJ2-3, with 13 bases lining up with TRBD2. This CDR3 is 18 amino acids long. In germline, CDR1 is SGHRS, CDR2 YFSETQ. Losses at the gene ends were 4 bases for V and 6 bases for J; bases not matched to a gene: 14. Written as DNA, the CDR3 is TGCGCCAGCAGCCGAACTAGCGGGAGGGCCGGAGGACGGGATACGCAGTATTTT. Translating it yields CASSRTSGRAGGRDTQYF.

V gene TRBV15 combines with J gene TRBJ2-7; D may be TRBD2 (6 bases). With 1 base removed from V and 2 bases from J, the gap between germline ends came to 15 bases. The CDR3 has 16 residues. Germline V gene data show CDR1 as LNHNV and CDR2 as YYDKDF (reference sequence). CDR3 DNA sequence: TGTGCCACCAGCAGAGCTTCCACGGGAGTCGCCTACGAGCAGTACTTC. Translation: CATSRASTGVAYEQYF.

The chain combines TRBV5-6 with TRBJ2-7; tentative D call: TRBD2 (5 bases). Looked up from germline, CDR1 is SGHDT and CDR2 is YYEEEE. The CDR3 consists of 15 residues. V was pared by 0 bases and J by 1 base, with 11 bases between. CDR3 protein: CASSLGIAPSYEQYF. In nucleotides, the CDR3 is TGTGCCAGCAGCTTGGGAATAGCGCCTTCCTACGAGCAGTACTTC.

This clone was observed a few times. This chain links TRBV9 with TRBJ1-2; D is undetermined. CDR1 SGDLS and CDR2 YYNGEE come from the germline V gene. The CDR3 is 15 amino acids. V was clipped by 4 bases and J by 4 bases, with 17 bases between them. CDR3 region: CASSFAGGDSYGYTF. The CDR3 nucleotides are TGTGCCAGCAGCTTCGCCGGCGGGGATAGCTATGGCTACACCTTC.

The chain couples TRBV5-4 to TRBJ2-2; 10 nucleotides agree with TRBD1. Trimming at V came to 6 bases and at J to 0 bases, leaving 5 bases not matched to a gene. CDR1 and CDR2 from the germline V gene are SGHNT and YYREEE (reference sequence). This CDR3 is built from 16 residues. The CDR3 sequence is CASTRQGASNTGELFF. The DNA of the CDR3 is TGTGCCAGCACCCGACAGGGGGCCTCGAACACCGGGGAGCTGTTTTTT.

The rearrangement uses TRBV27 and TRBJ2-7; D possibly matches TRBD1 or TRBD2 (5 bases each). V was clipped by 5 bases and J by 1 base, with 15 bases between them. This CDR3 region has 15 residues. The germline gives CDR1 MNHEY, CDR2 SMNVEV (reference sequence). CDR3 sequence reads: CASSPLGWGSYEQYF. The CDR3 DNA follows: TGTGCCAGCAGTCCCCTTGGGTGGGGGTCCTACGAGCAGTACTTC.

This chain's CDR3 is CASSLGGGTDTQYF. In DNA, the CDR3 is TGTGCCAGCAGCTTGGGAGGAGGGACAGATACGCAGTATTTT. The chain uses TRBV5-4 and TRBJ2-3; the D gene is possibly TRBD2 (6 bases). V was shortened by 0 bases and J by 3 bases, with 8 bases between the two germline ends. This CDR3 region has 14 residues. The germline CDR1 and CDR2 sequences are SGHNT and YYREEE (reference sequence).

Details on this clone: At one end the junction does not follow the germline gene, possibly because of a read error. CDR3 amino acids: CASSLESRDRTSF. The CDR3 coding sequence is TGTGCCAGCAGCTTGGAATCGCGGGACCGGACATCCTTC. The chain couples TRBV5-4 to TRBJ2-7, with D perhaps TRBD2 (6 bases). The CDR3 is 13 residues long. Per the germline V gene, CDR1 is SGHNT and CDR2 is YYREEE (reference sequence).

This rearrangement joins TRBV7-9 to TRBJ2-1; 9 positions match TRBD2. V shed 5 bases and J 10 bases; nucleotides not matched to a gene: 6. In germline, CDR1 is SEHNR, CDR2 FQNEAQ (reference sequence). This CDR3 has 13 amino acids. The CDR3 here is CASSPTSGGEQFF. CDR3 DNA: TGTGCCAGCAGCCCGACTAGCGGAGGCGAGCAGTTCTTC.

The chain joins TRBV27 to TRBJ1-4, with 9 bases identical to TRBD1. The CDR3 sequence is 15 residues long. Looked up from germline, CDR1 is MNHEY and CDR2 is SMNVEV (reference sequence). V was pared by 5 bases and J by 8 bases, with 9 bases of the junction left unmatched. DNA for the CDR3: TGTGCCAGCAGTGTCAACAGGGGGCTTTGGGAAAAACTGTTTTTT. Its protein product is CASSVNRGLWEKLFF.

The chain is built from TRBV7-8 and TRBJ2-7; 7 positions agree with TRBD1. The CDR3 length is 14 residues. V lost 0 bases to trimming and J lost 2 bases; unmatched junction nucleotides: 1. Germline V lookup: CDR1 SGHVS, CDR2 FQNEAQ. The CDR3 loop reads CASSLAGQAYEQYF. The CDR3 DNA sequence: TGTGCCAGCAGCTTAGCTGGACAGGCCTACGAGCAGTACTTC. The complete variable domain, with remaining parts taken from reference TRBV7-8 and TRBJ2-7, reads GAGVSQSPRYKVAKRGQDVALRCDPISGHVSLFWYQQALGQGPEFLTYFQNEAQLDKSGLPSDRFFAERPEGSVSTLKIQRTQQEDSAVYLCASSLAGQAYEQYFGPGTRLTVT.